These 27 T cell receptor beta chains were sequenced from one sample in a study of blood T cell repertoires in COVID-19. Repertoires were generated with immunoSEQ multiplex PCR, while TCRdb's copy carries only in-frame clones and drops some. The sample lists 250,000 to 300,000 clones; approximately 91% were seen once. The sample was PBMCs or T cells enriched from blood (not recorded which). These TCRs come from a woman in her forties with acute COVID-19.

CDR3 region: CATSLQGAGQPQHF. The CDR3 nucleotides read TGTGCCACCAGCCTACAGGGGGCAGGGCAGCCCCAGCATTTT. The chain joins TRBV15 to TRBJ1-5, with 9 nucleotides matching TRBD1. CDR3 length: 14 residues. V trimming: 5 bases; J trimming: 7 bases; junction bases outside the gene matches: 6. From germline, CDR1 is LNHNV and CDR2 YYDKDF (reference sequence).

Concerning this clone: Sequence at one end of the junction differs from germline and may be a read error. The V gene is TRBV10-3, the J gene TRBJ1-4, with a possible D match to TRBD1 (5 bases). CDR1 and CDR2 from the germline V gene are ENHRY and SYGVKD. The CDR3 covers 12 residues. The CDR3 protein is CAISESSWGLSF. The DNA for the CDR3 is TGTGCCATCAGTGAGTCGAGTTGGGGACTATCATTT.

The chain recombines TRBV6-5 with TRBJ1-2; no clear D gene. This CDR3 spans 14 amino acids. Between the trimmed V and J ends, which lost 0 bases and 3 bases, there was a span of 8 bases. The germline gives CDR1 MNHEY, CDR2 SVGAGI. The CDR3 DNA is TGTGCCAGCAGTTACTCATCGGTTGACTATGGCTACACCTTC. It is translated as CASSYSSVDYGYTF.

This clone showed up just once. CDR3 region: CSVPGQGAEGYTF. The CDR3 nucleotides read TGCAGCGTACCCGGACAGGGGGCAGAAGGCTACACCTTC. The chain combines TRBV29-1 with TRBJ1-2, with 11 nucleotides matching TRBD1. The junction had 8 bases not matched to a gene; V was cut back by 6 bases and J by 8 bases. The CDR3 is 13 amino acids. The germline CDR1 and CDR2 sequences are SQVTM and ANQGSEA. Complete variable domain (other parts from reference TRBV29-1 and TRBJ1-2): SAVISQKPSRDICQRGTSLTIQCQVDSQVTMMFWYRQQPGQSLTLIATANQGSEATYESGFVIDKFPISRPNLTFSTLTVSNMSPEDSSIYLCSVPGQGAEGYTFGSGTRLTVV.

This clone occurred once. The rearrangement links TRBV6-5 to TRBJ2-5; D is unclear. Trimming removed 6 bases from V and 5 bases from J, with 7 bases in between. This CDR3 spans 11 amino acids. Looked up from germline, CDR1 is MNHEY and CDR2 is SVGAGI. The CDR3 region is CASRALETQYF. CDR3 DNA sequence: TGTGCCAGCAGGGCCCTCGAGACCCAGTACTTC.

The chain employs TRBV6-5 and TRBJ1-4; maybe TRBD1 (6 bases). The CDR3 spans 14 residues. Germline CDR1 MNHEY, CDR2 SVGAGI. V lost 5 bases to trimming and J lost 5 bases, with 12 bases between them. The CDR3 sequence: CASSRTALNEKLFF. In nucleotides, the CDR3 is TGTGCCAGCAGTCGGACAGCTTTAAATGAAAAACTGTTTTTT.

Concerning this clone itself: Other DNA sequences in this specimen translate into the identical CDR3. The V and J genes are TRBV7-2 and TRBJ2-5; 8 bases match TRBD2. The germline gives CDR1 SGHTA, CDR2 FQGNSA. The CDR3 totals 14 residues. J gave up 4 bases and V 5 bases, and 6 bases lay outside the gene matches. The CDR3 DNA sequence: TGTGCCAGCAGCCTTGCGGGGGGTGGAGAGACCCAGTACTTC. It is translated as CASSLAGGGETQYF.

The chain employs TRBV7-2 and TRBJ2-5; D is unclear. Trimming shortened V by 5 bases and J by 7 bases, and 14 bases separated the two germline ends. The CDR3 totals 13 residues. CDR1 is SGHTA, CDR2 FQGNSA, per germline. The CDR3 sequence: CASSRDTPTTQYF. CDR3 coding DNA: TGTGCCAGCAGCCGTGACACCCCAACGACCCAGTACTTC.

J is TRBJ2-5 and V is TRBV7-2; 14 bases match TRBD2. Germline trimming cut 2 bases from V and 4 bases from J; bases unmatched to any gene: 9. Germline V CDR1 and CDR2: SGHTA, FQGNSA. CDR3 size: 18 residues. The CDR3 region is CASSLFGTSGSVSETQYF. The CDR3 coding sequence is TGTGCCAGCAGCTTATTCGGGACTAGCGGGAGTGTCTCAGAGACCCAGTACTTC.

J is TRBJ2-1 and V is TRBV11-3, with TRBD2 matching over 8 bases. V shed 4 bases, J shed 1 base, and the junction held 6 bases outside the gene matches. The CDR3 contains 16 residues. Per germline, CDR1 SGHNT and CDR2 YENEEA. CDR3 loop: CASSSRLALSYNEQFF. CDR3 sequence (DNA): TGTGCCAGCAGCTCCAGACTAGCGCTTTCCTACAATGAGCAGTTCTTC. Using reference TRBV11-3 and TRBJ2-1 for the parts outside the CDR3, the full variable domain is EAGVVQSPRYKIIEKKQPVAFWCNPISGHNTLYWYLQNLGQGPELLIRYENEEAVDDSQLPKDRFSAERLKGVDSTLKIQPAELGDSAVYLCASSSRLALSYNEQFFGPGTRLTVL.

The CDR3 reads CASSDSGAGLNEQFF. Here the CDR3 DNA reads TGTGCCAGCAGTGATAGCGGGGCAGGGTTAAATGAGCAGTTCTTC. This chain connects TRBV6-1 to TRBJ2-1; TRBD2 matches at 8 bases. The V gene end was trimmed by 3 bases and the J gene end by 7 bases; junction bases not matched to a gene: 8. CDR3 length: 15 residues. Germline V gives CDR1 MNHNS, CDR2 SASEGT.

The chain joins TRBV7-2 to TRBJ2-5; D not certain. The CDR3 is 16 residues long. V dropped 5 bases and J dropped 2 bases, with 18 bases sitting between them. Germline CDR1 and CDR2: SGHTA and FQGNSA. This CDR3 reads CASSPARVTHQETQYF. DNA for the CDR3: TGTGCCAGCAGCCCAGCACGCGTGACTCATCAAGAGACCCAGTACTTC.

The V gene is TRBV25-1, the J gene TRBJ2-2; D gene uncertain. CDR3 length: 12 residues. CDR1 and CDR2 from the germline V gene are MGHDK and SYGVNS. Trimming took 7 bases from V and 5 from J, leaving 8 bases between them. The CDR3 sequence: CASKHPTGELFF. The CDR3 DNA reads TGTGCCAGCAAACACCCAACCGGGGAGCTGTTTTTT. Full variable domain (rest looked up from reference TRBV25-1 and TRBJ2-2): EADIYQTPRYLVIGTGKKITLECSQTMGHDKMYWYQQDPGMELHLIHYSYGVNSTEKGDLSSESTVSRIRTEHFPLTLESARPSHTSQYLCASKHPTGELFFGEGSRLTVL.

The CDR3 reads CASSLGDRYSPLHF. The DNA for the CDR3 is TGTGCCAGCAGCTTGGGGGACAGGTATTCACCCCTCCACTTT. The V call is TRBV5-5, the J call TRBJ1-6; 8 bases line up with TRBD1. J gave up 8 bases and V 0 bases, and 1 base lay outside the gene matches. This CDR3 contains 14 residues. Germline V gene lookup returns CDR1 SGHKS and CDR2 YYEKEE (reference sequence).

The chain carries TRBV9 and TRBJ2-1; possibly TRBD2 for D (5 bases). Germline V gives CDR1 SGDLS, CDR2 YYNGEE. The CDR3 consists of 15 residues. With 1 base removed from V and 5 bases from J, the gap between germline ends came to 13 bases. The CDR3 DNA sequence: TGTGCCAGCAGCGTAAATGTGGGAGCCAACAATGAGCAGTTCTTC. Protein product: CASSVNVGANNEQFF.

This sequence joins TRBV10-3 and TRBJ2-4, with TRBD1 identical over 7 bases. CDR3 length equals 15 residues. Germline CDR1 is ENHRY and CDR2 is SYGVKD. V dropped 4 bases and J dropped 1; count of bases not matched to a gene: 4. The CDR3 coding sequence is TGTGCCATCAGTGCAGGGGGAGAGGCCAAAAACATTCAGTACTTC. It translates to CAISAGGEAKNIQYF.

CDR3 residues: CASSTRGTGYTGELFF. CDR3 bases: TGTGCCAGCTCAACCAGGGGGACGGGATACACCGGGGAGCTGTTTTTT. The chain has TRBV18 and TRBJ2-2; 7 nucleotides match TRBD1. The CDR3 sequence is 16 residues long. V dropped 5 bases and J dropped 3; count of bases not matched to a gene: 9. Looked up from germline, CDR1 is KGHSH and CDR2 is LQKENI.

The chain joins TRBV3-1 (or the pseudogene TRBV3-2) to TRBJ1-2, with 7 nucleotides matching TRBD1. The junction had 6 bases not matched to a gene; V was cut back by 3 bases and J by 8 bases. CDR3 length: 13 amino acids. Germline assignment: CDR1 LGHDT and CDR2 YNNKEL (reference sequence). The CDR3 DNA reads TGTGCCAGCAGCCACACAGGGGTTGGAGGCTACACCTTC. Translating gives CASSHTGVGGYTF.

Worth noting for this clone: The germline gene is not matched at one end of the junction; a read error may be the cause. This rearrangement joins TRBV4-1 to TRBJ2-7, with TRBD1 matching over 8 bases. The CDR3 extends over 17 amino acids. Per the germline V gene, CDR1 is MGHRA and CDR2 is YSYEKL. The CDR3, as DNA: TGCGCCAGCAGCCAAGATCCCAGGGGGCCACTCTCCGACGAGCAGTACTTC. As protein: CASSQDPRGPLSDEQYF.

The V call is TRBV2, the J call TRBJ1-2, with 7 bases matching TRBD1. Germline trimming cut 2 bases from V and 4 bases from J; bases unmatched to any gene: 7. Per the germline V gene, CDR1 is SNHLY and CDR2 is FYNNEI. CDR3 length: 15 residues. This CDR3 is CASSETGQGGYGYTF. CDR3 in DNA: TGTGCCAGCAGTGAAACAGGTCAGGGGGGCTATGGCTACACCTTC.

Points on this clone: Other DNA sequences in the same sample also yield this CDR3. This chain joins TRBV9 and TRBJ1-6; 9 bases agree with TRBD1. Germline CDR1 SGDLS, CDR2 YYNGEE. The CDR3 is made up of 15 amino acids. V gave up 0 bases and J gave up 7 bases; unmatched junction bases: 2. The CDR3 is CASSVEGTGNSPLHF. As DNA, the CDR3 is TGTGCCAGCAGCGTAGAGGGGACAGGGAATTCACCCCTCCACTTT.

This clone appeared once. The gene calls are TRBV7-2 and TRBJ2-5, with TRBD2 as a possible D gene (7 bases). The V gene lost 1 base and the J gene lost 5 bases, with 17 bases spanning the gap. The CDR3 is made up of 16 amino acids. CDR1 SGHTA and CDR2 FQGNSA come from the germline V gene. CDR3 nucleotide sequence: TGTGCCAGCAGCTTAGTGGGGGGGGCCGGGAGCGAGACCCAGTACTTC. The encoded protein is CASSLVGGAGSETQYF.

This chain joins TRBV19 and TRBJ1-4; D is perhaps TRBD1 (6 bases). The CDR3 spans 15 residues. CDR1 and CDR2 from the germline V gene are LNHDA and SQIVND (reference sequence). Trimming pared 6 bases from V and 4 bases from J, leaving 15 bases between. The CDR3 region has the DNA TGTGCCAGTAGCGGGGGGGCTGGGAATAATGAAAAACTGTTTTTT. This translates into CASSGGAGNNEKLFF.

This clone was seen ten or more times. This chain joins TRBV6-5 and TRBJ2-2; maybe TRBD1 (6 bases). Trimming pared 6 bases from V and 4 bases from J, leaving 12 bases between. This CDR3 has 14 amino acids. Germline CDR1 MNHEY, CDR2 SVGAGI. Here the CDR3 DNA reads TGTGCCAGCAGGTCGACAGGACGCACCGGGGAGCTGTTTTTT. Translating it yields CASRSTGRTGELFF.

The chain joins TRBV7-2 to TRBJ2-1, with D possibly TRBD1 on 5 matching bases. The CDR3 runs 16 residues. V lost 8 bases and J lost 0, with 17 bases in between. CDR1 is SGHTA, CDR2 FQGNSA, per germline. CDR3 nucleotide sequence: TGTGCCAGCCGCCCTGGTGGGGCTAGCTCCTACAATGAGCAGTTCTTC. It yields the protein CASRPGGASSYNEQFF.

The chain carries TRBV24-1 and TRBJ1-2; 9 bases line up with TRBD1. V trimming: 4 bases; J trimming: 6 bases; junction bases outside the gene matches: 5. The CDR3 totals 14 residues. Germline V gives CDR1 KGHDR, CDR2 SFDVKD. Here the CDR3 reads CATSDFRTGDGYTF. The CDR3 region has the DNA TGTGCCACCAGTGACTTTAGGACAGGGGATGGCTACACCTTC.

This chain connects TRBV24-1 to TRBJ2-5; D perhaps matches TRBD1 (8 bases). CDR3 length: 18 residues. CDR1 is KGHDR, CDR2 SFDVKD, per germline. Trimming left V 5 bases short and J 3 bases short, with 24 bases between. The CDR3 loop is CATSAQGAKAGREETQYF. CDR3 DNA sequence: TGTGCCACCAGTGCCCAGGGGGCGAAAGCAGGGAGGGAAGAGACCCAGTACTTC.